This TCR beta chain was recovered during a study of T cell repertoires in cytomegalovirus infection. For the study at large: Public TCR beta signatures provided an indication of both CMV infection and a matching HLA type.

V dropped 1 base and J dropped 2 bases, with 12 bases sitting between them. There are 16 residues in the CDR3. Germline loops: CDR1 MGHRA, CDR2 YSYEKL. One entry per CDR3 protein results from TCRdb running MiXCR on the reads. The sample shows around 800,000 distinct CDR3 sequences, 30% to 35% of them seen only once. Study results and caveats: Cumulative public TCR beta family frequency identified CMV carriers with the relevant HLA.

This clonotype was counted between two and nine times. Its antigen is as yet unknown. The chain links TRBV4-1 to TRBJ1-3; D is unclear. Sample: cultured CD8+ T cells from PBMCs, taken from culture after CMV antigen stimulation. The sequence came from a human donor in good health (CMV status not recorded). Some clones in this sample may be carry-over from other donors' samples. CDR3 in amino acids: CASSQAPPRTGNTIYF. The CDR3 coding sequence is TGCGCCAGCAGCCAAGCACCTCCTCGGACTGGAAACACCATATATTTT.